Presented here are 15 T cell receptor beta chains from one specimen sequenced in a study of early T cells in non-severe SARS-CoV-2 infection. TCRdb ran MiXCR on the 5' RACE reads and lists one entry per CDR3 protein. The table lists 25,000 to 35,000 distinct CDR3 sequences, about 3.8% of them singletons. The sample comprised whole blood. Every receptor here comes from an adult who was a healthcare worker with PCR-confirmed SARS-CoV-2 infection or an uninfected control (not recorded which).

This clonotype was seen ten or more times. This chain connects TRBV10-2 to TRBJ2-3, with D hard to call. The CDR3 consists of 14 residues. CDR1 is WSHSY, CDR2 SAAADI, per germline. V was pared by 3 bases and J by 2 bases, with 9 bases between. In DNA, the CDR3 is TGCGCCAGCAGTGAAGAGACACCCACAGATACGCAGTATTTT. Its protein product is CASSEETPTDTQYF.

This clonotype was counted ten times or more. This chain uses TRBV19 with TRBJ1-5; D is unresolved. V was trimmed by 3 bases and J by 11 bases, leaving 8 bases between them. The CDR3 length is 11 residues. Germline V gene lookup returns CDR1 LNHDA and CDR2 SQIVND (reference sequence). The CDR3 sequence: CASSIGWAQHF. Written as DNA, the CDR3 is TGTGCCAGTAGTATCGGGTGGGCCCAGCATTTT.

This clonotype has a count of ten or more. The J gene is TRBJ2-2, the V gene TRBV7-9; TRBD1 is a possible D gene (6 bases). Germline V gene sequence: CDR1 SEHNR, CDR2 FQNEAQ (reference sequence). The germline V and J ends were trimmed by 5 bases and 2 bases, with 9 bases remaining between them. The CDR3 sequence is 14 residues long. CDR3 residues: CASSQDSNTGELFF. The CDR3 bases are TGTGCCAGCAGCCAGGACAGTAACACCGGGGAGCTGTTTTTT.

Relative to its sample, this clonotype is medium-sized. The chain links TRBV7-9 to TRBJ1-1; D might be TRBD1 (6 bases). Germline-derived CDR1 and CDR2 are SEHNR and FQNEAQ (reference sequence). V was pared by 6 bases and J by 7 bases, with 15 bases between. There are 13 residues in the CDR3. CDR3 DNA: TGTGCCAGCAGGACAGGCCTAAAGAGTGAAGCTTTCTTT. It translates to CASRTGLKSEAFF.

This clonotype appeared many times. The chain has TRBV29-1 and TRBJ2-5, with D possibly TRBD2 on 5 matching bases. The CDR3 runs to 13 residues. Germline assignment: CDR1 SQVTM and CDR2 ANQGSEA. Trimming shortened V by 7 bases and J by 5 bases, and 17 bases separated the two germline ends. CDR3 coding DNA: TGCAGCGCTCGAACGGGGTACCGGGAGACCCAGTACTTC. This gives the protein CSARTGYRETQYF.

This clonotype was recorded many times. The rearrangement links TRBV4-3 to TRBJ1-1, with a possible D match to TRBD1 (5 bases). Germline V gene lookup returns CDR1 LGHNA and CDR2 YSLEER. The CDR3 is 15 residues long. V dropped 4 bases and J dropped 1 base, with 13 bases sitting between them. The CDR3 is CASSLLGHSNTEAFF. The DNA of the CDR3 is TGCGCCAGCAGCCTTCTTGGACACTCGAACACTGAAGCTTTCTTT.

There are many counts of this clonotype. The rearrangement links TRBV3-1 to TRBJ2-7; D not resolved. The CDR3 runs 11 residues. CDR1 is LGHDT, CDR2 YNNKEL, per germline (reference sequence). The ends were cut back, 8 bases at V and 4 bases at J, with 9 bases in the middle. The CDR3 bases are TGTGCCAGCGGTTCCGGTTACGAGCAGTACTTC. It specifies CASGSGYEQYF.

This clonotype was detected many times. The chain combines TRBV30 with TRBJ1-5; D uncertain. V was pared by 2 bases and J by 7 bases, with 6 bases between. The CDR3 contains 11 residues. CDR1 GTSNPN and CDR2 SVGIG come from the germline V gene (reference sequence). The CDR3, as DNA: TGTGCCTGGAGTCTCGGACAGCCCCAGCATTTT. Translated: CAWSLGQPQHF.

This clonotype showed up many times. The chain is built from TRBV11-1 and TRBJ2-2, with no clear D. The CDR3 sequence is 14 residues long. Germline CDR1 SGHAT, CDR2 FQDESV (reference sequence). V lost 5 bases and J 4 bases, leaving 11 bases between the germline ends. For the CDR3, the DNA is TGTGCCAGCAGCCTGCAGACGGGCACCGGGGAGCTGTTTTTT. Encoded protein: CASSLQTGTGELFF.

V usage is TRBV6-2 or TRBV6-3 and J usage is TRBJ2-1; no definite D call. Trimming removed 2 bases from V and 8 bases from J, with 16 bases in between. CDR3 size: 15 residues. Germline V CDR1 and CDR2: MNHEY, SVGEGT. In nucleotides, the CDR3 is TGTGCCAGCAGTTACCGTGAGTGGCATCGGGATGAGCAGTTCTTC. Amino acid sequence: CASSYREWHRDEQFF.

This chain connects TRBV5-1 to TRBJ2-2, with D possibly called TRBD1 or TRBD2 (6 bases each). Between the trimmed V and J ends, which lost 2 bases and 1 base, there was a span of 18 bases. CDR1 SGHRS and CDR2 YFSETQ come from the germline V gene. The CDR3 contains 18 residues. The CDR3 DNA sequence: TGCGCCAGCAGCTTCCCGTTCGGGGGCGGAAAGAACACCGGGGAGCTGTTTTTT. Amino acid sequence: CASSFPFGGGKNTGELFF. Full variable domain (outside the CDR3, taken from reference TRBV5-1 and TRBJ2-2): KAGVTQTPRYLIKTRGQQVTLSCSPISGHRSVSWYQQTPGQGLQFLFEYFSETQRNKGNFPGRFSGRQFSNSRSEMNVSTLELGDSALYLCASSFPFGGGKNTGELFFGEGSRLTVL.

This clonotype was counted at least ten times. The chain carries TRBV6-1 and TRBJ2-7; D unclear. V gave up 2 bases and J gave up 3 bases, with 14 bases separating them. The germline CDR1 and CDR2 sequences are MNHNS and SASEGT. This CDR3 contains 15 residues. The CDR3 DNA reads as TGTGCCAGCAGTGAATTTCTCACACCAATCTACGAGCAGTACTTC. This gives the protein CASSEFLTPIYEQYF.

This clonotype was counted ten times or more. The gene calls are TRBV3-1 and TRBJ2-7; the match to TRBD2 covers 7 bases. Losses at the gene ends were 5 bases for V and 1 base for J; bases not matched to a gene: 2. Germline V gene lookup returns CDR1 LGHDT and CDR2 YNNKEL (reference sequence). CDR3 length equals 13 residues. The CDR3 DNA sequence: TGTGCCAGCAGCGGGGGGGGATCCTACGAGCAGTACTTC. Translating it yields CASSGGGSYEQYF.

This clonotype was seen more than once but under ten times. The V gene is TRBV19, the J gene TRBJ2-1; no clear D. The CDR3 runs 12 residues. The V and J ends lost 1 base and 7 bases respectively, with 5 bases between them. Germline CDR1 reads LNHDA; CDR2 reads SQIVND (reference sequence). The CDR3: CASSIGLNEQFF. CDR3 DNA: TGTGCCAGTAGTATAGGGTTAAATGAGCAGTTCTTC. The variable domain in full, with the rest retrieved from reference TRBV19 and TRBJ2-1, is DGGITQSPKYLFRKEGQNVTLSCEQNLNHDAMYWYRQDPGQGLRLIYYSQIVNDFQKGDIAEGYSVSREKKESFPLTVTSAQKNPTAFYLCASSIGLNEQFFGPGTRLTVL.

This clonotype was recorded at least ten times. The rearrangement uses TRBV2 and TRBJ2-6; no reliable D call. Germline loops: CDR1 SNHLY, CDR2 FYNNEI. The CDR3 has 15 amino acids. The V gene lost 2 bases and the J gene lost 2 bases, with 7 bases spanning the gap. The CDR3 sequence: CASSEWGTGANVLTF. The DNA of the CDR3 is TGTGCCAGCAGTGAATGGGGAACTGGGGCCAACGTCCTGACTTTC.